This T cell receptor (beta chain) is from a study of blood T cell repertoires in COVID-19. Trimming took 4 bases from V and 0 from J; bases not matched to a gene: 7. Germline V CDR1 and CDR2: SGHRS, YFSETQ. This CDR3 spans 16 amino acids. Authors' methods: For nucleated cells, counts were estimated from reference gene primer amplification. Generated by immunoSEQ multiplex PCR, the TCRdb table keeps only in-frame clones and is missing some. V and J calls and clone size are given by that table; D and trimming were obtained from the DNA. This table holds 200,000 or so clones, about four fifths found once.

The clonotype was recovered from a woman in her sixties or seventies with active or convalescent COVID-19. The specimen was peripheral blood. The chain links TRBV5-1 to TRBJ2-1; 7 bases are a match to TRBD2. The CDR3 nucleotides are TGCGCCAGCAGCCGGCTAGCGGAGATCTCCTACAATGAGCAGTTCTTC. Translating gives CASSRLAEISYNEQFF. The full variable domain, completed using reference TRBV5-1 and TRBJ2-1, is KAGVTQTPRYLIKTRGQQVTLSCSPISGHRSVSWYQQTPGQGLQFLFEYFSETQRNKGNFPGRFSGRQFSNSRSEMNVSTLELGDSALYLCASSRLAEISYNEQFFGPGTRLTVL.